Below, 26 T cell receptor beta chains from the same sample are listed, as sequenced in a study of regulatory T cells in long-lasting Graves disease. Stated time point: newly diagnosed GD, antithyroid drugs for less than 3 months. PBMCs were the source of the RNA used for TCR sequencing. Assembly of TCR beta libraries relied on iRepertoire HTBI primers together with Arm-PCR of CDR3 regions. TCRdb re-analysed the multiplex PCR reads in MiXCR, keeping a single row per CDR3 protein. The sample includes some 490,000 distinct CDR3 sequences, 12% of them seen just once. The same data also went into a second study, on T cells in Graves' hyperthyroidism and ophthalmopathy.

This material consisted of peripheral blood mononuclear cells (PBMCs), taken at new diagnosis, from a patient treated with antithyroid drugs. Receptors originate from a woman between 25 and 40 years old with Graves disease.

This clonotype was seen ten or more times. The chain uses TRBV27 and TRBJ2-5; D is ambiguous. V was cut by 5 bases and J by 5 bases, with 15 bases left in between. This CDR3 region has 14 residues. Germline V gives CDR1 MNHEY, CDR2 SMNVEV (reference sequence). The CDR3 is CASSPTDLVETQYF. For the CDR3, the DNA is TGTGCCAGCAGTCCTACTGATTTGGTGGAGACCCAGTACTTC.

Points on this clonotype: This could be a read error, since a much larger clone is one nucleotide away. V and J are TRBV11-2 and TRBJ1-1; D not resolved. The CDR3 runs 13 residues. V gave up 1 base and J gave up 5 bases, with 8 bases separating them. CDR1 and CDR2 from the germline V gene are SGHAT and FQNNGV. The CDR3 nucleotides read TGTGCCAGCAGCTTAGGAGGGATGACTGAAGCTTTCTTT. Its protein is CASSLGGMTEAFF.

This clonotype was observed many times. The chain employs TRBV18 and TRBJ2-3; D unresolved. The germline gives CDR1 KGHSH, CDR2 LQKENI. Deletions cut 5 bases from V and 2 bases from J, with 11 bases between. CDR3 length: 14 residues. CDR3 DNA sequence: TGTGCCAGCTCAAATATGGCGGACACAGATACGCAGTATTTT. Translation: CASSNMADTDTQYF. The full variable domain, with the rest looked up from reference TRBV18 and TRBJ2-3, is NAGVMQNPRHLVRRRGQEARLRCSPMKGHSHVYWYRQLPEEGLKFMVYLQKENIIDESGMPKERFSAEFPKEGPSILRIQQVVRGDSAAYFCASSNMADTDTQYFGPGTRLTVL.

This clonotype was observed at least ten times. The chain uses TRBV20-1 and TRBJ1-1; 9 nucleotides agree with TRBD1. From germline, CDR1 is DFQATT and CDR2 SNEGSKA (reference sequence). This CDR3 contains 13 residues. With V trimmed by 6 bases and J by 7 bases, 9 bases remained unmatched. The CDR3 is CSAEEDRGYEAFF. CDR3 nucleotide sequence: TGCAGTGCAGAAGAGGACAGGGGCTATGAAGCTTTCTTT.

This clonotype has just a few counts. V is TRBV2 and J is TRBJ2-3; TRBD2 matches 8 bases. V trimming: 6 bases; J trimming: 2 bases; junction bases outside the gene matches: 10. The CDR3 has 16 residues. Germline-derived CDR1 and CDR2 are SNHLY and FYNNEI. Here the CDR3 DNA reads TGTGCCAGCAGCCGGTGGGCACTAGCGGCCACAGATACGCAGTATTTT. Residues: CASSRWALAATDTQYF. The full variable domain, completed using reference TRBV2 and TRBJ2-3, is EPEVTQTPSHQVTQMGQEVILRCVPISNHLYFYWYRQILGQKVEFLVSFYNNEISEKSEIFDDQFSVERPDGSNFTLKIRSTKLEDSAMYFCASSRWALAATDTQYFGPGTRLTVL.

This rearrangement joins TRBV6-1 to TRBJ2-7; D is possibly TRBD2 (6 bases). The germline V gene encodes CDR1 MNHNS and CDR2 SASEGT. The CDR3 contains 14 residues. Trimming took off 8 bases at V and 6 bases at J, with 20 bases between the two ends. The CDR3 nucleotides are TGTGCCAGCTGCCGGGGGTCGAGTGAATCCGAGCAGTACTTC. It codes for CASCRGSSESEQYF.

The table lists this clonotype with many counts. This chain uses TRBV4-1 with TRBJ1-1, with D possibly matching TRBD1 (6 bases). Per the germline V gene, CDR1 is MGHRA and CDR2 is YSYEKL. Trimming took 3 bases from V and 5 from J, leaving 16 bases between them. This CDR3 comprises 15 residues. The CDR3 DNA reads TGCGCCAGCAGCCAGGTGTCACAGGGTTGGACTGAAGCTTTCTTT. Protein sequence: CASSQVSQGWTEAFF.

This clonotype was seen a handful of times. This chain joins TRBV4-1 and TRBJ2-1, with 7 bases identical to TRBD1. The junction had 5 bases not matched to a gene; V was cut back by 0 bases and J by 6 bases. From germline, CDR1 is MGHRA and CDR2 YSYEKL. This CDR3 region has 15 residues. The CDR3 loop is CASSQDDRALNEQFF. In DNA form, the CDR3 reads TGCGCCAGCAGCCAAGACGACAGGGCGCTCAATGAGCAGTTCTTC.

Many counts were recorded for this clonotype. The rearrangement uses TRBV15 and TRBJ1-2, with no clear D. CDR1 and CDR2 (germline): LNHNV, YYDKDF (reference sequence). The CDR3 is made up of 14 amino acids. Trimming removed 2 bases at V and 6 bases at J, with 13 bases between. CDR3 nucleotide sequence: TGTGCCACCAGCAGATCACTCCCTAGGGATGGCTACACCTTC. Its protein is CATSRSLPRDGYTF.

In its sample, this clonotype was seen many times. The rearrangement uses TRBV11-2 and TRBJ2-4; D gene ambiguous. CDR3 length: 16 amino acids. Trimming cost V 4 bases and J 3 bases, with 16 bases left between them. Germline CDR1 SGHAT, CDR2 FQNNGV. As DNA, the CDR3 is TGTGCCAGCAGCTCACCATCAATAGTGGACAAAAACATTCAGTACTTC. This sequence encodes CASSSPSIVDKNIQYF.

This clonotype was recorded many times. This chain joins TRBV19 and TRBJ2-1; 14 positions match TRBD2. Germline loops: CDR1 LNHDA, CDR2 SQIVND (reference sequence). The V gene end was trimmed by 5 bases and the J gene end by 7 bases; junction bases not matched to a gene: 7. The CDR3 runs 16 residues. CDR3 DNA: TGTGCCAGTAGTTCACACGGGACTAGCGGGAGAAATGAGCAGTTCTTC. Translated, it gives CASSSHGTSGRNEQFF. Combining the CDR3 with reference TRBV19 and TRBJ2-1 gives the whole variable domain DGGITQSPKYLFRKEGQNVTLSCEQNLNHDAMYWYRQDPGQGLRLIYYSQIVNDFQKGDIAEGYSVSREKKESFPLTVTSAQKNPTAFYLCASSSHGTSGRNEQFFGPGTRLTVL.

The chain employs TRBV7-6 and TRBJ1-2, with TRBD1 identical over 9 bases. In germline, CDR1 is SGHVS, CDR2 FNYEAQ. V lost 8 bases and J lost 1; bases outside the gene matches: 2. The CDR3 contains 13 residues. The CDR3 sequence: CASGTGSNYGYTF. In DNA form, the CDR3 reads TGTGCCAGCGGGACAGGGAGTAACTATGGCTACACCTTC.

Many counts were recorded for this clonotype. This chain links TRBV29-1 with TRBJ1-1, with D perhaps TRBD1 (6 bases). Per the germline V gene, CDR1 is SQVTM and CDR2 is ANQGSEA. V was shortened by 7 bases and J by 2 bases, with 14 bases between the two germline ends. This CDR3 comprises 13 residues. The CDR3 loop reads CSAENRVNTEAFF. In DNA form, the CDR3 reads TGCAGCGCCGAAAACAGGGTTAACACTGAAGCTTTCTTT.

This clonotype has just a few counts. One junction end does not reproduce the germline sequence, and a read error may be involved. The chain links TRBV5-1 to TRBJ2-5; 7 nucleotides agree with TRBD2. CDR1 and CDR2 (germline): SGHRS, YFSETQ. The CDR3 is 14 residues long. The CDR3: CSSRAGGYQETQYF. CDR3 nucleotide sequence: TGCTCCAGCAGGGCCGGGGGGTACCAAGAGACCCAGTACTTC.

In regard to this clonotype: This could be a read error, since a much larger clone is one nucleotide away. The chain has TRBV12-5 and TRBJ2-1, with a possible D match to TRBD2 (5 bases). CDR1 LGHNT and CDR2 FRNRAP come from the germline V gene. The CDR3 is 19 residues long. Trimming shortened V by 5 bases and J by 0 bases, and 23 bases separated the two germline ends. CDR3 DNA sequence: TGTGCTAGTGGTCTATCCGAAAAGGCTAATGAGGGCTCCTACAATGAGCAGTTCTTC. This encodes CASGLSEKANEGSYNEQFF.

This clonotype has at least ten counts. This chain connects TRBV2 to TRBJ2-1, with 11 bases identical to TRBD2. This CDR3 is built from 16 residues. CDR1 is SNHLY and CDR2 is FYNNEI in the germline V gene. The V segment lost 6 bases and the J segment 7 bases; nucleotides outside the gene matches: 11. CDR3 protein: CASRPGLADRRNEQFF. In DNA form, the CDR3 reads TGTGCCAGCAGGCCGGGACTAGCGGACCGGAGGAATGAGCAGTTCTTC.

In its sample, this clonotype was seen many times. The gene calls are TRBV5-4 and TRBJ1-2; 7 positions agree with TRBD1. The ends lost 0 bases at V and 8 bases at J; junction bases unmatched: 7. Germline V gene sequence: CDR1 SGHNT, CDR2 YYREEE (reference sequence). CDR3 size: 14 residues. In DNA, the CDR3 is TGTGCCAGCAGCTTGGATCAAACAGGGGTCGGCTACACCTTC. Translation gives CASSLDQTGVGYTF.

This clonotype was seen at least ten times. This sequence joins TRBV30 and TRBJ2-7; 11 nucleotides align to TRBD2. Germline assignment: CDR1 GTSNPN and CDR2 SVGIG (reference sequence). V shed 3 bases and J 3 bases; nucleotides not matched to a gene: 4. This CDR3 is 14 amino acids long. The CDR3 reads CAWRRGLAVYEQYF. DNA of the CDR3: TGTGCCTGGAGAAGGGGACTAGCGGTCTACGAGCAGTACTTC. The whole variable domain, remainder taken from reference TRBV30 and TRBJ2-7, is SQTIHQWPATLVQPVGSPLSLECTVEGTSNPNLYWYRQAAGRGLQLLFYSVGIGQISSEVPQNLSASRPQDRQFILSSKKLLLSDSGFYLCAWRRGLAVYEQYFGPGTRLTVT.

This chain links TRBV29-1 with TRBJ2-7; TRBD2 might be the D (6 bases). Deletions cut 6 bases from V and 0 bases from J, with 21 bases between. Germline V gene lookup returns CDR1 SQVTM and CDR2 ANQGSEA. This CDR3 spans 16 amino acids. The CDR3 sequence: CSVLGGLADSSYEQYF. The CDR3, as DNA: TGCAGCGTCCTTGGAGGGTTAGCGGATAGCTCCTACGAGCAGTACTTC.

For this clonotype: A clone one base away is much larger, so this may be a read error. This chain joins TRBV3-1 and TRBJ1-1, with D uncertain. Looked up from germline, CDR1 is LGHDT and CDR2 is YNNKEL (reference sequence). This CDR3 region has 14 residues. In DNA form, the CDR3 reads TGTGCCAGCAGCCAAGTAGGCGGAGACACTGAAGCTTCCTTT. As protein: CASSQVGGDTEASF.

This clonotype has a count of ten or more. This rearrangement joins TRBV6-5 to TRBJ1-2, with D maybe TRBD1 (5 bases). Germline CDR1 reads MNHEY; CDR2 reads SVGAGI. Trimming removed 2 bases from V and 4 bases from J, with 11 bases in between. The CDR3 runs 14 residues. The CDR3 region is CASSYRQSSYGYTF. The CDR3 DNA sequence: TGTGCCAGCAGTTACCGACAGTCCTCCTATGGCTACACCTTC.

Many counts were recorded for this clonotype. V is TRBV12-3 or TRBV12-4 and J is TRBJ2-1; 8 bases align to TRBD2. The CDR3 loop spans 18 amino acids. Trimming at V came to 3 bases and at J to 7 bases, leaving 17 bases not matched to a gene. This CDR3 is CASSFASGRRGGRNEQFF. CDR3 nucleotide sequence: TGTGCCAGCAGTTTTGCCAGCGGGAGACGGGGGGGGAGGAATGAGCAGTTCTTC.

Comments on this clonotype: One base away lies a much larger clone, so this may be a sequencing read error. As DNA, the CDR3 is TGTGCCAGCTCACCCGTAGGGGCGGACGAGCAGTTCTTC. Protein sequence: CASSPVGADEQFF. The rearrangement joins TRBV18 to TRBJ2-1, with TRBD1 as a possible D gene (5 bases). Germline values: CDR1 KGHSH, CDR2 LQKENI. The CDR3 has 13 residues. V lost 3 bases and J 10 bases, leaving 13 bases between the germline ends.

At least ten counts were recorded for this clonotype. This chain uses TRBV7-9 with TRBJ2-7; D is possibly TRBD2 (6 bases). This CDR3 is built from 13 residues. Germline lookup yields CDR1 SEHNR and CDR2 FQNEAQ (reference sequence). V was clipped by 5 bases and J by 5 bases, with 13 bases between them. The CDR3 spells CASSAGTANEQYF. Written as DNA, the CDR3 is TGTGCCAGCAGCGCCGGGACTGCTAACGAGCAGTACTTC.

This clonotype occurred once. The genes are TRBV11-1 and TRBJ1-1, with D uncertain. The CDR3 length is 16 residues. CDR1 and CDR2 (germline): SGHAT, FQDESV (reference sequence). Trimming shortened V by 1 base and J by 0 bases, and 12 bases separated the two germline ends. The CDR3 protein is CASSLDSLLMNTEAFF. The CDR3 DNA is TGTGCCAGCAGCTTAGACAGCCTATTAATGAACACTGAAGCTTTCTTT.

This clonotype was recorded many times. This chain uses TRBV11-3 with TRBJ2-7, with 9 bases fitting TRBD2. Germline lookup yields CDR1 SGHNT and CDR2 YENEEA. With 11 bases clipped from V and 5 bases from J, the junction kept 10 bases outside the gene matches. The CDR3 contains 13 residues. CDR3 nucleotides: TGTGCCGTTGGGGGGACTAGCAGCCACGAGCAGTACTTC. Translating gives CAVGGTSSHEQYF.